This T cell receptor (beta chain) originates from a study of CD8 T cells in Susac syndrome (dated by TCRdb to between 2019 and 2020). Regarding the complete study: Among the sequenced Susac syndrome patients, more than five had clinically active disease and fewer than 10 were in clinical remission. At blood withdrawal, Susac syndrome patients were therapy-naive, treated with corticosteroids (with IVIg additionally given to some), or treated with IVIg alone. Whether CD8+ T cell activation and differentiation in Susac syndrome was antigen driven was tested using repertoire sequencing.

Remarks on this clonotype: This receptor's antigen is unknown. No clone much larger than this one lies a single base away; base qualities are absent.

Peripheral blood CD8+ and CD4+ T cells from healthy donors, Susac syndrome patients and multiple sclerosis patients were profiled by high-throughput TCR beta sequencing. Susac syndrome patients met recently defined diagnostic criteria for definite or probable disease. Bulk CD8+ and CD4+ T cells were purified by magnetic negative isolation, whereas CD8+ TEMRA cells were enriched by FACS. Blood was drawn into EDTA tubes, processed within 24 hours, and PBMCs were isolated by density gradient centrifugation. PBMCs intended for TCR sequencing were cryopreserved in liquid nitrogen and were subsequently thawed in a 37 degrees C water bath. Purity of sorted or isolated CD4+, CD8+ and CD8+ TEMRA cells was at least 90%. Broader findings and caveats from the paper: The CD4+ T cell repertoire of patients with Susac syndrome showed no detectable clonal expansion. The number of individuals in the TCR sequencing and HLA analysis was acknowledged as relatively small.

RNA was extracted with the RNeasy kit and about 0.5 to 1 ug was reverse transcribed using random hexamers. The immunoSEQ multiplex PCR assay, which covers 54 Vbeta and 13 Jbeta segments, was used to amplify TCR beta CDR3 regions. To correct PCR amplification bias, a synthetic template baseline was used for both primer optimization and computational correction. The original methods were these. Only productive sequences were kept, with reads annotated to V, D and J genes according to IMGT and analyzed in immunoSEQ Analyzer. To calculate clonality, Shannon entropy was normalized by log2 of the number of productive unique sequences and then subtracted from one. For each patient and control, public and private clones were evaluated among the 100 most prevalent clones. Clones were defined as Susac-specific when absent from the healthy and MS cohorts, from some 1,100 published viral clones and from other ImmuneACCESS disease sequences. TCRdb trimmed public reads at Q25 via fastp, called clones via MiXCR and kept in-frame beta chains. Each CDR3 protein appears once, grouped with its most common genes and DNA. TCRdb's processing, not the authors', yielded these V and J calls. Recorded for this sample are 150,000 to 200,000 distinct CDR3 sequences; roughly nine tenths of them occurred a single time. The ten top clones hold about 0.09% of the sample.

Input material: CD4+ T cells from PBMCs. The TCR originated in a human donor with Susac syndrome.

This receptor carries the CDR3 CSARDLAYEQYF. In nucleotides, the sequence is TGCAGTGCTAGAGATCTGGCCTACGAGCAGTACTTC. Here the chain combines TRBV20-1 and TRBJ2-7, with the D gene too uncertain to name. V is pared back by 0 bases and J by 2 bases, with 5 bases lying between the germline termini. The CDR3 numbers 12 residues from cysteine through phenylalanine. The kept DNA is CDR3 alone, 36 bases in frame from the first base. In the germline V gene (reference sequence), CDR1 corresponds to DFQATT and CDR2 to SNEGSKA.